These 12 T cell receptor beta chains share one sample of origin, sequenced in a study of cytomegalovirus exposure and HLA in healthy donors. The PCR employed 60 Vbeta primers together with 13 Jbeta primers. Data came from immunoSEQ multiplex PCR; TCRdb stores just in-frame clones and leaves some out. The sample yields roughly 77,000 clones, of which the top ten take up about 4.6%. The source material was PBMCs. Receptors were obtained from a man younger than 40 in good health and CMV-seronegative.

This sequence joins TRBV19 and TRBJ1-2; D perhaps matches TRBD1 (5 bases). Germline-derived CDR1 and CDR2 are LNHDA and SQIVND (reference sequence). The CDR3 runs 16 residues. V lost 1 base to trimming and J lost 3 bases, with 15 bases between them. Here the CDR3 reads CASSIAPGGEDYGYTF. DNA for the CDR3: TGTGCCAGTAGTATAGCTCCCGGAGGGGAGGACTATGGCTACACCTTC.

The V and J genes are TRBV11-3 and TRBJ2-1; 13 bases are a match to TRBD2. V shed 4 bases and J 4 bases; nucleotides not matched to a gene: 1. CDR3 size: 15 residues. Germline CDR1 and CDR2: SGHNT and YENEEA. This chain's CDR3 is CASSSGLAGYNEQFF. In nucleotides, the CDR3 is TGTGCCAGCAGCTCGGGACTAGCGGGGTACAATGAGCAGTTCTTC. Based on the CDR3 plus reference TRBV11-3 and TRBJ2-1, the full variable domain is EAGVVQSPRYKIIEKKQPVAFWCNPISGHNTLYWYLQNLGQGPELLIRYENEEAVDDSQLPKDRFSAERLKGVDSTLKIQPAELGDSAVYLCASSSGLAGYNEQFFGPGTRLTVL.

The V and J genes are TRBV18 and TRBJ2-2; a weak D match, TRBD2 (5 bases). Germline CDR1 is KGHSH and CDR2 is LQKENI. The ends were cut back, 3 bases at V and 5 bases at J, with 16 bases in the middle. The length of the CDR3 is 16 residues. CDR3 in DNA: TGTGCCAGCTCACCGGACTCCCGGGCGGCGACCGGGGAGCTGTTTTTT. This codes for CASSPDSRAATGELFF.

The V and J genes are TRBV7-2 and TRBJ1-6; no clear D gene. CDR3 length: 17 residues. V was trimmed by 4 bases and J by 0 bases, leaving 13 bases between them. CDR1 is SGHTA, CDR2 FQGNSA, per germline. CDR3 nucleotides: TGTGCCAGCAGCTCGCCCCCAGGCAGCTCCTATAATTCACCCCTCCACTTT. Encoded protein: CASSSPPGSSYNSPLHF.

The chain employs TRBV29-1 and TRBJ1-6, with D tentatively TRBD1 (6 bases). CDR3 length: 16 amino acids. With 4 bases removed from V and 5 bases from J, the gap between germline ends came to 18 bases. Germline V gene sequence: CDR1 SQVTM, CDR2 ANQGSEA. The CDR3 bases are TGCAGCGTTGGGTGTTCAGGGACACCGGATAATTCACCCCTCCACTTT. Encoded protein: CSVGCSGTPDNSPLHF.

This chain connects TRBV2 to TRBJ1-1, with a possible D match to TRBD1 (5 bases). The CDR3 covers 13 residues. Germline CDR1 and CDR2: SNHLY and FYNNEI. V shed 5 bases and J shed 1 base, with 8 bases lying between them. Written as DNA, the CDR3 is TGTGCCAGCAGTTACAGGCCGAACACTGAAGCTTTCTTT. Encoded protein: CASSYRPNTEAFF.

The V and J genes are TRBV18 and TRBJ2-7; D is unresolved. In germline, CDR1 is KGHSH, CDR2 LQKENI. This CDR3 spans 13 amino acids. V was cut by 3 bases and J by 6 bases, with 12 bases left in between. The CDR3 region has the DNA TGTGCCAGCTCACCCCCCTCTAACCGCGAGCAGTACTTC. Its protein is CASSPPSNREQYF.

The CDR3 sequence is CASSPPRWTGGLWNYGYTF. The CDR3 nucleotides read TGTGCCAGTAGCCCACCCCGATGGACAGGGGGCCTATGGAACTATGGCTACACCTTC. This chain joins TRBV19 and TRBJ1-2; 11 bases agree with TRBD1. The CDR3 is made up of 19 amino acids. Germline assignment: CDR1 LNHDA and CDR2 SQIVND (reference sequence). V gave up 6 bases and J gave up 2 bases; unmatched junction bases: 17.

The CDR3 DNA is TGCGCCAGCAGCTTGGGACACCTGGGCTACGAGCAGTACTTC. The encoded protein is CASSLGHLGYEQYF. This chain joins TRBV5-1 and TRBJ2-7; no clear D gene. CDR1 is SGHRS and CDR2 is YFSETQ in the germline V gene. The CDR3 runs 14 residues. Trimming cost V 0 bases and J 3 bases, with 10 bases left between them.

Here the CDR3 DNA reads TGCGCCAGCAGCCAAGAGACCAACAGCATAAACATTCAGTACTTC. Its translation: CASSQETNSINIQYF. This chain joins TRBV4-3 and TRBJ2-4; D gene ambiguous. The germline V and J ends were trimmed by 0 bases and 6 bases, with 12 bases remaining between them. Germline values: CDR1 LGHNA, CDR2 YSLEER. The CDR3 runs 15 residues.

The V and J genes are TRBV6-5 and TRBJ1-2; maybe TRBD1 (6 bases). Germline CDR1 MNHEY, CDR2 SVGAGI. CDR3 length: 15 amino acids. V lost 0 bases, J lost 3 bases, and 11 bases lay in between. The CDR3 DNA follows: TGTGCCAGCAGTTACTCGCCGGGGACATACTATGGCTACACCTTC. As protein: CASSYSPGTYYGYTF.

V is TRBV28 and J is TRBJ1-5; no reliable D call. Trimming cost V 5 bases and J 2 bases, with 13 bases left between them. Germline assignment: CDR1 MDHEN and CDR2 SYDVKM. The CDR3 has 15 residues. For the CDR3, the DNA is TGTGCCAGCAGTGCGGGGATGTATGGCAATCAGCCCCAGCATTTT. It encodes CASSAGMYGNQPQHF.